The 8 T cell receptor beta chains listed next were all sequenced from one sample in a study of Graves' ophthalmopathy and Graves' hyperthyroidism. Beta-chain TCR CDR3 regions were amplified from RNA transcripts. The first round was an RT-PCR with HTBI primers, and the second round was a multiplex PCR. MiXCR, run by TCRdb on the multiplex PCR reads, gives a single entry per CDR3 protein. The repertoire has 500,000 to 600,000 distinct CDR3 sequences, 35% to 40% of them found once; the top ten carry around 4.6%. Sequencing input: peripheral blood or thyroid tissue (not recorded which). All receptors derive from an adult man with Graves' hyperthyroidism.

This clonotype showed up just a few times. The V call is TRBV6-1, the J call TRBJ1-4, with D unresolved. The ends were cut back, 4 bases at V and 0 bases at J, with 15 bases in the middle. This CDR3 comprises 17 residues. The germline V gene has CDR1 MNHNS and CDR2 SASEGT. DNA for the CDR3: TGTGCCAGCAGTGGACTTCATACGCTTGCAACTAATGAAAAACTGTTTTTT. It codes for CASSGLHTLATNEKLFF.

This clonotype showed up just a few times. A much bigger clone sits one base away, suggesting this may be a read error. The chain carries TRBV5-6 and TRBJ2-7, with 7 bases lining up with TRBD1. Per germline, CDR1 SGHDT and CDR2 YYEEEE. V was clipped by 2 bases and J by 5 bases; unmatched bases: 4. CDR3 length: 13 amino acids. CDR3 nucleotide sequence: TGTGCCAGCAGCTTCGGACAGGACCACGAGCAGTACTTC. This translates into CASSFGQDHEQYF.

This clonotype turned up a few times. The rearrangement links TRBV6-5 to TRBJ1-6, with 7 bases fitting TRBD1. Germline V gives CDR1 MNHEY, CDR2 SVGAGI. V gave up 2 bases and J gave up 9 bases; unmatched junction bases: 4. This CDR3 has 14 residues. The DNA of the CDR3 is TGTGCCAGCAGTTACACACAGGGGAGTTCACCCCTCCACTTT. Protein: CASSYTQGSSPLHF.

The genes are TRBV29-1 and TRBJ1-2; 9 bases agree with TRBD1. Germline assignment: CDR1 SQVTM and CDR2 ANQGSEA. The CDR3 runs 12 residues. CDR3 in amino acids: CSPGQGFYGYTF. CDR3 nucleotide sequence: TGCAGTCCGGGACAGGGCTTCTATGGCTACACCTTC.

The genes are TRBV29-1 and TRBJ2-7; 7 bases match TRBD1. The CDR3 runs 12 residues. V was clipped by 6 bases and J by 7 bases; unmatched bases: 9. Germline V gives CDR1 SQVTM, CDR2 ANQGSEA. The CDR3 coding sequence is TGCAGCGTCAGTACAGGGGTAGGAGAGCAGTACTTC. Translating gives CSVSTGVGEQYF.

V and J are TRBV30 and TRBJ2-7, with D tentatively TRBD1 (5 bases). Germline CDR1 and CDR2: GTSNPN and SVGIG (reference sequence). The CDR3 is made up of 13 amino acids. The V and J ends lost 2 bases and 5 bases respectively, with 13 bases between them. The CDR3 nucleotides are TGTGCCTGGAGTTGGCGGACCAGGGACGAGCAGTACTTC. Translation: CAWSWRTRDEQYF.

As concerns this clonotype: Sequence at one end of the junction differs from germline and may be a read error. V is TRBV25-1 and J is TRBJ1-5, with D possibly TRBD1 on 6 matching bases. CDR3 length equals 17 residues. The V gene's germline CDR1 is MGHDK and CDR2 SYGVNS. The CDR3 loop reads CASSGTLAGGRSSQLRF. DNA for the CDR3: TGTGCCAGCAGTGGGACACTAGCGGGGGGGCGGTCGTCGCAATTGCGTTTT.

This clonotype was detected ten times or more. The chain links TRBV7-8 to TRBJ1-2, with D uncertain. Germline CDR1 reads SGHVS; CDR2 reads FQNEAQ. The CDR3 is made up of 14 amino acids. Deletions cut 5 bases from V and 7 bases from J, with 17 bases between. For the CDR3, the DNA is TGTGCCAGCAGCCCGCTTTTAGGAAATGGTGGCTACACCTTC. Translating gives CASSPLLGNGGYTF.